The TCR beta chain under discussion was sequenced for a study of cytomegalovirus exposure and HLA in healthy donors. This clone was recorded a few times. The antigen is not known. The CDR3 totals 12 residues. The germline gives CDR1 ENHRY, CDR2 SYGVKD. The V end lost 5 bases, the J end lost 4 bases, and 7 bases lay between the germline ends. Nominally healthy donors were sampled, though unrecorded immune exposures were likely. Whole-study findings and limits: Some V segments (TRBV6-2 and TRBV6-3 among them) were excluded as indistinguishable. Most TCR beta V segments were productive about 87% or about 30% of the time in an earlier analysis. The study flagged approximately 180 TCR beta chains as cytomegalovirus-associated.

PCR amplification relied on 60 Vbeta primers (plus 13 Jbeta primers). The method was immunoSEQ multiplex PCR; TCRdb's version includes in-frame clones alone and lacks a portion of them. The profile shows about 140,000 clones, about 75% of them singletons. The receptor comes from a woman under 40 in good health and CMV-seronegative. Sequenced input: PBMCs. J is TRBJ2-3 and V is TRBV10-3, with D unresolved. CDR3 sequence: CAISNLADTQYF. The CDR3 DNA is TGTGCCATCAGTAATCTAGCAGATACGCAGTATTTT.